Each of the 19 T cell receptor beta chains below was sequenced from the same sample in a study of long-term antiretroviral therapy in people with HIV. At survey level, the immunoSEQ assay was run in its v3.0 version. This table comes from immunoSEQ multiplex PCR, and its TCRdb copy is limited to in-frame clones, with some not included. Of some 20,000 clones in the sample, about 92% are singletons; the top ten hold more than 5.5%. The sample was unsorted PBMCs, taken 4.4 years after starting antiretroviral therapy. The source of these receptors is a woman between 45 and 60 years old with HIV.

This clone has just one count. This sequence joins TRBV19 and TRBJ1-2; D may be TRBD1 (5 bases). The CDR3 covers 12 residues. V was shortened by 5 bases and J by 7 bases, with 11 bases between the two germline ends. Germline lookup yields CDR1 LNHDA and CDR2 SQIVND (reference sequence). This chain's CDR3 is CASSRQMRGYTF. The DNA of the CDR3 is TGTGCCAGTAGTCGACAGATGCGTGGCTACACCTTC.

V usage is TRBV6-4 and J usage is TRBJ2-1; D possibly matches TRBD1 or TRBD2 (6 bases each). The CDR3 covers 18 residues. Trimming stripped 0 bases from V and 1 base from J, with 16 bases between. CDR1 MRHNA and CDR2 SNTAGT come from the germline V gene. CDR3 nucleotide sequence: TGTGCCAGCAGTGACTCACGTCTGGGGGGCCGGTCCTACAATGAGCAGTTCTTC. This codes for CASSDSRLGGRSYNEQFF.

The chain couples TRBV7-2 to TRBJ1-2; 8 nucleotides align to TRBD1. This CDR3 is built from 17 residues. Looked up from germline, CDR1 is SGHTA and CDR2 is FQGNSA. V gave up 0 bases and J gave up 4 bases; unmatched junction bases: 10. CDR3 protein: CASSLAPPSQGAYGYTF. CDR3 coding DNA: TGTGCCAGCAGCTTAGCGCCCCCAAGCCAGGGGGCCTATGGCTACACCTTC.

In the case of this clone: Other DNA sequences in this sample translate to the same CDR3. The genes are TRBV5-4 and TRBJ1-5; tentative D call: TRBD1 (5 bases). The V and J ends lost 5 bases and 5 bases respectively, with 11 bases between them. The CDR3 contains 13 residues. Per the germline V gene, CDR1 is SGHNT and CDR2 is YYREEE (reference sequence). CDR3 in amino acids: CASSQGGDQPQHF. The CDR3 DNA follows: TGTGCCAGCAGTCAGGGAGGGGATCAGCCCCAGCATTTT.

The V and J genes are TRBV19 and TRBJ2-5, with 9 positions matching TRBD2. Germline assignment: CDR1 LNHDA and CDR2 SQIVND (reference sequence). Unmatched junction bases numbered 3, after V lost 3 bases and J lost 1 base. The CDR3 consists of 15 residues. CDR3: CASSMLAGAQETQYF. The CDR3 DNA reads TGTGCCAGTAGTATGTTAGCGGGGGCCCAAGAGACCCAGTACTTC.

The V call is TRBV6-5, the J call TRBJ2-7, with 7 bases lining up with TRBD1. V lost 7 bases and J lost 2; bases outside the gene matches: 8. Germline-derived CDR1 and CDR2 are MNHEY and SVGAGI. The CDR3 extends over 14 amino acids. DNA of the CDR3: TGTGCCAGCATGGGTTGGGACAGCACCTACGAGCAGTACTTC. Its translation is CASMGWDSTYEQYF.

The rearrangement uses TRBV6-6 and TRBJ1-1; no definite D call. CDR3 length equals 10 residues. Trimming took off 8 bases at V and 0 bases at J, with 1 base between the two ends. Germline loops: CDR1 MNHNY, CDR2 SVGAGI (reference sequence). DNA of the CDR3: TGTGCCAGCCTGAACACTGAAGCTTTCTTT. Translating gives CASLNTEAFF.

The V gene is TRBV7-9, the J gene TRBJ2-1, with TRBD2 as a possible D gene (7 bases). This CDR3 comprises 16 residues. Germline-derived CDR1 and CDR2 are SEHNR and FQNEAQ (reference sequence). Trimming cost V 1 base and J 3 bases, with 13 bases left between them. The CDR3 bases are TGTGCCAGCAGCTTAGGTGGGGGGGCCGTCTACAATGAGCAGTTCTTC. Amino acids: CASSLGGGAVYNEQFF.

The V call is TRBV4-2, the J call TRBJ2-3; 12 bases fit TRBD2. The CDR3 loop spans 16 amino acids. The V segment lost 4 bases and the J segment 3 bases; nucleotides outside the gene matches: 5. Germline-derived CDR1 and CDR2 are LGHNA and YNFKEQ. CDR3 sequence (DNA): TGTGCCAGCAGCCGCTGGACTAGCGGGGCGACAGATACGCAGTATTTT. Its protein is CASSRWTSGATDTQYF.

On this clone: Other DNA variants within this sample encode the same CDR3. The V call is TRBV30, the J call TRBJ1-1; D remains ambiguous. CDR1 and CDR2 from the germline V gene are GTSNPN and SVGIG (reference sequence). V lost 0 bases, J lost 2 bases, and 10 bases lay in between. The CDR3 runs to 14 residues. DNA for the CDR3: TGTGCCTGGAGTGTATCCAGATATAACACTGAAGCTTTCTTT. It codes for CAWSVSRYNTEAFF.

The rearrangement joins TRBV4-2 to TRBJ1-6, with D possibly being TRBD1 (6 bases). The V gene lost 1 base and the J gene lost 9 bases, with 16 bases spanning the gap. The germline CDR1 and CDR2 sequences are LGHNA and YNFKEQ. The CDR3 runs to 16 residues. CDR3 in DNA: TGTGCCAGCAGCCAAGGGGTCCGAGCCAGGGGTTCACCCCTCCACTTT. This encodes CASSQGVRARGSPLHF.

The chain employs TRBV2 and TRBJ1-2; D not certain. V was cut by 2 bases and J by 2 bases, with 6 bases left in between. This CDR3 has 13 amino acids. Germline V gives CDR1 SNHLY, CDR2 FYNNEI. Here the CDR3 reads CASSELSNYGYTF. The CDR3 DNA reads TGTGCCAGCAGTGAATTAAGCAACTATGGCTACACCTTC.

In DNA, the CDR3 is TGTGCCAGCAGTGGGTTTGCGGGGAATCCCCCTGGAAACACCATATATTTT. Protein: CASSGFAGNPPGNTIYF. The rearrangement joins TRBV2 to TRBJ1-3, with D uncertain. The CDR3 loop spans 17 amino acids. Trimming took off 4 bases at V and 2 bases at J, with 18 bases between the two ends. The V gene's germline CDR1 is SNHLY and CDR2 FYNNEI.

V gene TRBV5-1 combines with J gene TRBJ1-1, with 7 bases fitting TRBD1. The CDR3 totals 16 residues. The V gene end was trimmed by 6 bases and the J gene end by 4 bases; junction bases not matched to a gene: 15. Germline-derived CDR1 and CDR2 are SGHRS and YFSETQ. The CDR3 DNA sequence: TGCGCCAGCACAACCTCGGGACAGCAGGGGTTCACTGAAGCTTTCTTT. Protein product: CASTTSGQQGFTEAFF.

The chain recombines TRBV6-5 with TRBJ1-2, with 7 bases fitting TRBD1. Looked up from germline, CDR1 is MNHEY and CDR2 is SVGAGI. The junction had 11 bases not matched to a gene; V was cut back by 6 bases and J by 4 bases. The CDR3 consists of 15 residues. CDR3 residues: CASRAGVEGAYGYTF. The CDR3 region has the DNA TGTGCCAGCAGGGCAGGGGTCGAGGGGGCCTATGGCTACACCTTC.

The chain joins TRBV5-1 to TRBJ1-2; 12 bases line up with TRBD1. V lost 1 base and J lost 2; bases outside the gene matches: 3. This CDR3 has 16 residues. The V gene's germline CDR1 is SGHRS and CDR2 YFSETQ. CDR3 protein: CASSLSGTGGNYGYTF. The CDR3 nucleotides read TGCGCCAGCAGCTTGTCCGGGACAGGGGGCAACTATGGCTACACCTTC. The variable domain in full, with the rest retrieved from reference TRBV5-1 and TRBJ1-2, is KAGVTQTPRYLIKTRGQQVTLSCSPISGHRSVSWYQQTPGQGLQFLFEYFSETQRNKGNFPGRFSGRQFSNSRSEMNVSTLELGDSALYLCASSLSGTGGNYGYTFGSGTRLTVV.

The genes are TRBV6-5 and TRBJ1-5; D is uncertain. The germline CDR1 and CDR2 sequences are MNHEY and SVGAGI. Trimming stripped 6 bases from V and 3 bases from J, with 9 bases between. The CDR3 consists of 13 residues. CDR3 sequence (DNA): TGTGCCAGCAGGGCTCACGACAATCAGCCCCAGCATTTT. Protein sequence: CASRAHDNQPQHF.

CDR3 amino acids: CASSESYATNEKLFF. CDR3 nucleotides: TGTGCCAGCAGTGAGAGTTATGCAACTAATGAAAAACTGTTTTTT. The gene calls are TRBV6-1 and TRBJ1-4; D uncertain. Per germline, CDR1 MNHNS and CDR2 SASEGT. The ends were cut back, 3 bases at V and 0 bases at J, with 8 bases in the middle. This CDR3 region has 15 residues.

The rearrangement links TRBV15 to TRBJ1-1, with TRBD1 matching over 7 bases. Germline CDR1 reads LNHNV; CDR2 reads YYDKDF (reference sequence). This CDR3 region has 17 residues. The trim removed 0 bases at V and 0 bases at J, leaving 7 bases unmatched. The CDR3 spells CATSRDLTGRLNTEAFF. In nucleotides, the CDR3 is TGTGCCACCAGCAGAGATTTGACAGGGAGGTTGAACACTGAAGCTTTCTTT.